These 3 T cell receptor beta chains originate from one sample sequenced in a study of post-analysis software for immune sequencing data. Findings and caveats of the study: About 5 TRBV segments occurring more often in patients than controls included TRBV5-6, TRBV5-1 and TRBV20-1.

Incorporated into the TCR beta cDNA libraries were unique molecular identifiers, which served to reduce PCR and sequencing biases. TCRdb recomputed calls from the PCR reads with MiXCR, one row per CDR3 protein. Of approximately 160,000 distinct CDR3 sequences listed, about 32% were seen once; the top ten hold about 1.4%. These TCRs' antigens remain unknown. Material: blood. These receptors came from a girl aged 5 to 17 with multiple sclerosis.

This clonotype came up many times. This chain links TRBV5-1 with TRBJ2-7; 13 nucleotides line up with TRBD2. The CDR3 totals 15 residues. The V gene's germline CDR1 is SGHRS and CDR2 YFSETQ. V trimming: 4 bases; J trimming: 5 bases; junction bases outside the gene matches: 6. The CDR3 coding sequence is TGCGCCAGCAGCGAAGGGACTAGCGGGATCAACGAGCAGTACTTC. Encoded protein: CASSEGTSGINEQYF.

This chain uses TRBV13 with TRBJ2-7; TRBD1 matches at 10 bases. With V trimmed by 3 bases and J by 7 bases, 6 bases remained unmatched. CDR1 and CDR2 from the germline V gene are PRHDT and FYEKMQ (reference sequence). The length of the CDR3 is 14 residues. The DNA of the CDR3 is TGTGCCAGCAGCTTGGAGGGACAGGGGATAGAGCAGTACTTC. It codes for CASSLEGQGIEQYF.

Written as DNA, the CDR3 is TGTGCCACCAGCAGAGGCCCCGCGGGGAGCGGGAGATACAATGAGCAGTACTTC. It encodes CATSRGPAGSGRYNEQYF. The rearrangement uses TRBV15 and TRBJ2-1; 8 bases agree with TRBD2. The J call may be in error: the DNA end matches TRBJ2-7 better. This CDR3 has 18 residues. Germline loops: CDR1 LNHNV, CDR2 YYDKDF (reference sequence).